This entry lists 22 T cell receptor beta chains sequenced from one sample in a study of T-cell memory formation after mild COVID-19. Each CDR3 protein gets one entry after TCRdb re-called the 5' RACE reads with MiXCR. This sample has under 200,000 distinct CDR3 sequences; roughly 31% occur once, and the top ten carry 12%. The sequencing input was PBMCs or a T cell subset sorted from them (not recorded which). The origin of the receptors is an adult woman who had mild COVID-19 (a few samples of this study predate the infection). Cell type and time point are not known.

This clonotype was picked up many times. The chain couples TRBV29-1 to TRBJ2-7; 11 nucleotides match TRBD1. V trimming: 4 bases; J trimming: 4 bases; junction bases outside the gene matches: 6. The CDR3 covers 14 residues. CDR1 is SQVTM, CDR2 ANQGSEA, per germline. CDR3 amino acids: CSVVDRGRRYEQYF. The CDR3 region has the DNA TGCAGCGTTGTGGACAGGGGGCGAAGGTACGAGCAGTACTTC.

The V gene is TRBV7-6, the J gene TRBJ2-5, with TRBD2 identical over 7 bases. The CDR3 length is 15 residues. Looked up from germline, CDR1 is SGHVS and CDR2 is FNYEAQ. Trimming cost V 0 bases and J 4 bases; bases outside gene matches: 5. In DNA, the CDR3 is TGTGCCAGCAGCTTAGCAAGGCTAGCGGCAGAGACCCAGTACTTC. Its protein product is CASSLARLAAETQYF.

This clonotype was picked up a small number of times. The genes are TRBV10-3 and TRBJ2-1; D remains unclear. Germline CDR1 and CDR2: ENHRY and SYGVKD. The V and J ends lost 4 bases and 8 bases respectively, with 12 bases between them. This CDR3 is built from 13 residues. The CDR3 DNA is TGTGCCATCAGTGCGCTAGTAGCTGATGAGCAGTTCTTC. Translating it yields CAISALVADEQFF.

This clonotype was seen only a few times. This chain links TRBV5-5 with TRBJ2-3, with a weak D call TRBD1 (6 bases). Trimming cost V 7 bases and J 5 bases, with 14 bases left between them. CDR1 and CDR2 from the germline V gene are SGHKS and YYEKEE (reference sequence). The CDR3 is made up of 13 amino acids. This chain's CDR3 is CASQGPMVDTQYF. The CDR3 DNA reads as TGTGCCAGCCAGGGGCCCATGGTAGATACGCAGTATTTT.

The chain carries TRBV19 and TRBJ1-4; D call uncertain. This CDR3 comprises 12 residues. CDR1 is LNHDA and CDR2 is SQIVND in the germline V gene (reference sequence). Trimming left V 7 bases short and J 3 bases short, with 6 bases between. The CDR3 loop is CASTGPNEKLFF. The CDR3 DNA sequence: TGTGCCAGTACAGGCCCTAATGAAAAACTGTTTTTT.

This sequence joins TRBV30 and TRBJ2-7, with a possible D match to TRBD2 (5 bases). In germline, CDR1 is GTSNPN, CDR2 SVGIG (reference sequence). Trimming removed 5 bases at V and 2 bases at J, with 13 bases between. The CDR3 runs 13 residues. CDR3 region: CAWEGRRTYEQYF. In DNA, the CDR3 is TGTGCCTGGGAGGGCCGTCGGACCTACGAGCAGTACTTC. Full variable domain (missing parts from reference TRBV30 and TRBJ2-7): SQTIHQWPATLVQPVGSPLSLECTVEGTSNPNLYWYRQAAGRGLQLLFYSVGIGQISSEVPQNLSASRPQDRQFILSSKKLLLSDSGFYLCAWEGRRTYEQYFGPGTRLTVT.

This clonotype was counted between two and nine times. The chain joins TRBV7-3 to TRBJ2-3; D is undetermined. Trimming removed 0 bases from V and 3 bases from J, with 4 bases in between. This CDR3 has 13 residues. Germline lookup yields CDR1 SGHTA and CDR2 FQGTGA. CDR3 coding DNA: TGTGCCAGCAGCTTAACAGGAACAGATACGCAGTATTTT. Protein sequence: CASSLTGTDTQYF.

This clonotype is a singleton in its sample. The rearrangement uses TRBV4-3 and TRBJ2-7, with D uncertain. V dropped 0 bases and J dropped 0 bases, with 12 bases sitting between them. The CDR3 contains 16 residues. The germline V gene encodes CDR1 LGHNA and CDR2 YSLEER. CDR3 bases: TGCGCCAGCAGCCAAGACAGCTCCAACAACTCCTACGAGCAGTACTTC. Its translation: CASSQDSSNNSYEQYF.

V is TRBV29-1 and J is TRBJ1-5, with D hard to call. The ends were cut back, 4 bases at V and 1 base at J, with 8 bases in the middle. Germline CDR1 and CDR2: SQVTM and ANQGSEA. This CDR3 contains 13 residues. CDR3 DNA: TGCAGCGTTGGTCAGGCCAGCAATCAGCCCCAGCATTTT. Translation gives CSVGQASNQPQHF. Based on the CDR3 plus reference TRBV29-1 and TRBJ1-5, the full variable domain is SAVISQKPSRDICQRGTSLTIQCQVDSQVTMMFWYRQQPGQSLTLIATANQGSEATYESGFVIDKFPISRPNLTFSTLTVSNMSPEDSSIYLCSVGQASNQPQHFGDGTRLSIL.

This clonotype came up many times. The chain links TRBV29-1 to TRBJ2-1, with D perhaps matching TRBD2 (6 bases). Per the germline V gene, CDR1 is SQVTM and CDR2 is ANQGSEA. The CDR3 loop spans 15 amino acids. V gave up 0 bases and J gave up 7 bases, with 16 bases separating them. The CDR3 here is CSVEDLSGRMNEQFF. In DNA, the CDR3 is TGCAGCGTTGAAGATCTGTCAGGGAGGATGAATGAGCAGTTCTTC.

The J gene is TRBJ2-1, the V gene TRBV20-1; tentatively, D is TRBD2 (5 bases). The V gene lost 2 bases and the J gene lost 5 bases, with 10 bases spanning the gap. This CDR3 has 13 residues. The germline CDR1 and CDR2 sequences are DFQATT and SNEGSKA (reference sequence). This chain's CDR3 is CSARWLADNEQFF. The DNA for the CDR3 is TGCAGTGCTAGATGGCTAGCAGACAATGAGCAGTTCTTC.

This clonotype was observed a handful of times. This chain uses TRBV30 with TRBJ1-2; D ambiguous. V was clipped by 0 bases and J by 7 bases, with 12 bases between them. CDR1 is GTSNPN, CDR2 SVGIG, per germline (reference sequence). This CDR3 is 13 amino acids long. The CDR3 protein is CAWSVGGDAGYTF. CDR3 in DNA: TGTGCCTGGAGTGTAGGCGGGGATGCTGGCTACACCTTC.

The rearrangement joins TRBV11-2 to TRBJ1-5; the D gene is possibly TRBD1 (5 bases). The CDR3 is 14 residues long. Germline-derived CDR1 and CDR2 are SGHAT and FQNNGV. Deletions cut 5 bases from V and 6 bases from J, with 14 bases between. CDR3 sequence: CASSIATEAQPQHF. The CDR3 nucleotides are TGTGCCAGCAGCATAGCGACAGAGGCTCAGCCCCAGCATTTT.

The chain links TRBV25-1 to TRBJ2-7, with D perhaps given as TRBD1 or TRBD2 (5 bases each). Trimming took 7 bases from V and 1 from J, leaving 14 bases between them. The germline V gene has CDR1 MGHDK and CDR2 SYGVNS. The CDR3 is 14 residues long. The CDR3 spells CASKEERGSYEQYF. DNA of the CDR3: TGTGCCAGCAAGGAGGAAAGGGGTTCCTACGAGCAGTACTTC.

The chain joins TRBV5-5 to TRBJ1-1; D perhaps matches TRBD1 (5 bases). Germline CDR1 is SGHKS and CDR2 is YYEKEE (reference sequence). V lost 4 bases to trimming and J lost 5 bases, with 9 bases between them. The CDR3 length is 12 residues. The CDR3 loop is CASSLEGTEAFF. CDR3 sequence (DNA): TGTGCCAGCAGCCTGGAGGGGACTGAAGCTTTCTTT. The full variable domain, in which reference TRBV5-5 and TRBJ1-1 provide the parts outside the CDR3, is DAGVTQSPTHLIKTRGQQVTLRCSPISGHKSVSWYQQVLGQGPQFIFQYYEKEERGRGNFPDRFSARQFPNYSSELNVNALLLGDSALYLCASSLEGTEAFFGQGTRLTVV.

This clonotype was found once. This chain connects TRBV5-6 to TRBJ1-1, with D perhaps TRBD1 (6 bases). CDR3 length: 15 residues. Germline CDR1 is SGHDT and CDR2 is YYEEEE. Between the trimmed V and J ends, which lost 3 bases and 5 bases, there was a span of 17 bases. CDR3 DNA: TGTGCCAGCAGCTACCCCGGGACACCTGGGACTGAAGCTTTCTTT. Translated: CASSYPGTPGTEAFF.

As for this clonotype: A read error may produce the germline difference seen at one junction end. The rearrangement uses TRBV7-7 and TRBJ2-2, with 8 bases aligning to TRBD2. The CDR3 extends over 15 amino acids. Germline V gene lookup returns CDR1 SSHAT and CDR2 FNYEAQ (reference sequence). This CDR3 is CASSLGLGSTGELFF. The CDR3 nucleotides read TGTGCTAGCAGCTTGGGACTAGGGAGCACCGGGGAGCTGTTTTTT.

This clonotype occurred once. CDR3 bases: TGTGCCAGCAGCTTAAACCGGCGGACCTCCTACGAGCAGTACTTC. Translated: CASSLNRRTSYEQYF. The genes are TRBV11-2 and TRBJ2-7, with D hard to call. V lost 2 bases and J 0 bases, leaving 11 bases between the germline ends. This CDR3 is built from 15 residues. CDR1 is SGHAT and CDR2 is FQNNGV in the germline V gene. The variable domain in full, completed from reference TRBV11-2 and TRBJ2-7, reads EAGVAQSPRYKIIEKRQSVAFWCNPISGHATLYWYQQILGQGPKLLIQFQNNGVVDDSQLPKDRFSAERLKGVDSTLKIQPAKLEDSAVYLCASSLNRRTSYEQYFGPGTRLTVT.

There are a few counts of this clonotype. The genes are TRBV2 and TRBJ1-5; tentatively, D is TRBD1 (5 bases). The CDR3 extends over 12 amino acids. V lost 5 bases and J lost 9, with 11 bases in between. Germline V gene data show CDR1 as SNHLY and CDR2 as FYNNEI. The CDR3 DNA is TGTGCCAGCAGTCCCCCCGGGGGGCCCCAGCATTTT. Translated: CASSPPGGPQHF.

The sample holds a few counts of this clonotype. The J gene is TRBJ2-1, the V gene TRBV20-1; the match to TRBD1 covers 7 bases. CDR3 length: 13 amino acids. Germline CDR1 and CDR2: DFQATT and SNEGSKA (reference sequence). Losses at the gene ends were 5 bases for V and 4 bases for J; bases not matched to a gene: 5. The DNA for the CDR3 is TGCAGTGCTGCTAGGGACAGATACAATGAGCAGTTCTTC. Translating it yields CSAARDRYNEQFF.

The chain couples TRBV28 to TRBJ2-6; D is unresolved. With 4 bases removed from V and 2 bases from J, the gap between germline ends came to 12 bases. CDR3 size: 16 residues. Germline V CDR1 and CDR2: MDHEN, SYDVKM. In DNA form, the CDR3 reads TGTGCCAGCAGTTCTCCGTCTTTAGCTGGGGCCAACGTCCTGACTTTC. It encodes CASSSPSLAGANVLTF.

This clonotype was found a few times. This sequence joins TRBV4-2 and TRBJ2-1, with D possibly being TRBD2 (5 bases). CDR1 and CDR2 (germline): LGHNA, YNFKEQ. V was shortened by 0 bases and J by 8 bases, with 8 bases between the two germline ends. The CDR3 loop spans 13 amino acids. For the CDR3, the DNA is TGTGCCAGCAGCCAAGATGACGGGGATGAGCAGTTCTTC. Protein product: CASSQDDGDEQFF.